The 9 T cell receptor beta chains reported below all come from one sample, sequenced in a study of long-term antiretroviral therapy in people with HIV. Assay version v3.0 of immunoSEQ was used, and it was run at survey level. The assay was immunoSEQ multiplex PCR, and TCRdb's table has in-frame clones only and misses some. The top ten clones hold roughly a tenth of a sample with under 25,000 clones, about 89% of them seen once. The sequenced sample was unsorted PBMCs, obtained 0.5 years after starting antiretroviral therapy. These receptors originate from a man aged 40-55 years with HIV.

This chain uses TRBV2 with TRBJ2-7; TRBD1 or TRBD2 may be the D gene (5 bases each). Deletions cut 4 bases from V and 6 bases from J, with 13 bases between. The CDR3 covers 13 residues. Germline loops: CDR1 SNHLY, CDR2 FYNNEI. The CDR3 region has the DNA TGTGCCAGCAGTGGGTACGGGGCCGCCGAGCAGTACTTC. Its translation is CASSGYGAAEQYF.

The gene calls are TRBV19 and TRBJ1-5; possibly TRBD1 for D (6 bases). V shed 4 bases and J shed 5 bases, with 18 bases lying between them. The germline gives CDR1 LNHDA, CDR2 SQIVND (reference sequence). The CDR3 has 16 residues. The CDR3 loop is CASSRKQGSLDQPQHF. The CDR3, as DNA: TGTGCCAGTAGTAGAAAACAGGGTAGTCTGGATCAGCCCCAGCATTTT.

This chain's CDR3 is CASSSHREGTYEQYF. The CDR3 nucleotides are TGTGCCAGCAGCTCACATCGGGAGGGGACCTACGAGCAGTACTTC. This chain connects TRBV11-2 to TRBJ2-7; 8 bases fit TRBD2. The CDR3 loop spans 15 amino acids. V dropped 4 bases and J dropped 2; count of bases not matched to a gene: 7. Germline lookup yields CDR1 SGHAT and CDR2 FQNNGV.

This chain connects TRBV5-1 to TRBJ2-3; D unclear. In germline, CDR1 is SGHRS, CDR2 YFSETQ. V lost 0 bases, J lost 0 bases, and 8 bases lay in between. This CDR3 spans 15 amino acids. CDR3 sequence: CASSLVGLSTDTQYF. In nucleotides, the CDR3 is TGCGCCAGCAGCTTGGTGGGTCTGAGCACAGATACGCAGTATTTT.

The V and J genes are TRBV19 and TRBJ2-3; D gene ambiguous. Per the germline V gene, CDR1 is LNHDA and CDR2 is SQIVND (reference sequence). V lost 5 bases and J 6 bases, leaving 9 bases between the germline ends. This CDR3 spans 12 amino acids. DNA of the CDR3: TGTGCCAGTAGTCCAGATTGGGATACGCAGTATTTT. This encodes CASSPDWDTQYF.

The V call is TRBV6-1, the J call TRBJ1-1; D not resolved. The V end was cut by 4 bases, the J end by 6 bases, with 6 bases between. The CDR3 is 11 residues long. Per the germline V gene, CDR1 is MNHNS and CDR2 is SASEGT. The CDR3 DNA is TGTGCCAGCAGTGCCCGGGCTGAAGCTTTCTTT. Its translation is CASSARAEAFF.

In DNA form, the CDR3 reads TGTGCCAGCAGTGATGGTCCAGGGGTGAATCAGCCCCAGCATTTT. Protein sequence: CASSDGPGVNQPQHF. The V and J genes are TRBV6-1 and TRBJ1-5; D may be TRBD1 (6 bases). Trimming left V 3 bases short and J 4 bases short, with 13 bases between. Germline V gene data show CDR1 as MNHNS and CDR2 as SASEGT. CDR3 size: 15 residues.

In its sample, this clone was seen a few times. The rearrangement joins TRBV25-1 to TRBJ1-6, with a weak D call TRBD1 (5 bases). The CDR3 contains 15 residues. Between the trimmed V and J ends, which lost 5 bases and 4 bases, there was a span of 12 bases. In germline, CDR1 is MGHDK, CDR2 SYGVNS. The CDR3 DNA reads TGTGCCAGCAGTAAGACAGAGGGATATAATTCACCCCTCCACTTT. This sequence encodes CASSKTEGYNSPLHF.

V gene TRBV9 combines with J gene TRBJ1-4, with D hard to call. V was clipped by 1 base and J by 8 bases, with 15 bases between them. CDR3 length equals 15 residues. CDR1 and CDR2 (germline): SGDLS, YYNGEE. The CDR3 loop is CASSVWSGEGEKLFF. CDR3 DNA sequence: TGTGCCAGCAGCGTATGGTCGGGTGAGGGCGAAAAACTGTTTTTT.